This record concerns one T cell receptor beta chain sequence. The data derive from a study of Ad26.COV2.S vaccination and SARS-CoV-2 variants. Treatment specified: around 19 received Ad26.COV2.S at low or high dose, single or two shots; about 5 received placebo; per-sample allocation not given. On day 63 after the first injection, vaccine and placebo recipients gave samples. TCRdb's table, derived via immunoSEQ multiplex PCR, lists solely in-frame clones and lacks some. The sample has about 370,000 clones, around nine tenths seen once. V lost 3 bases, J lost 8 bases, and 16 bases lay in between. This CDR3 spans 13 amino acids. CDR1 is DFQATT, CDR2 SNEGSKA, per germline (reference sequence).

The chain links TRBV20-1 to TRBJ1-2, with D hard to call. The origin of this receptor is a person between 18 and 59 years old who received the Ad26.COV2.S COVID-19 vaccine or a placebo. The sample was peripheral blood, taken in a trial of Ad26.COV2.S vaccine versus placebo. The CDR3 here is CSASFPAQRGYTF. The DNA for the CDR3 is TGCAGTGCTAGTTTTCCAGCACAGCGCGGCTACACCTTC.